A selection of T cell receptor beta chains follows, all from one sample in a study of cytomegalovirus exposure and HLA in healthy donors. Here immunoSEQ multiplex PCR was the method, and the copy in TCRdb shows in-frame clones only, minus some. The sample includes around 110,000 clones, roughly 70% of them seen just once. The specimen was PBMCs. Receptor source: a woman in her 30s in good health and CMV-seronegative. The CDR3 runs from the conserved cysteine through the conserved F or W. The D gene is left open where the match is weak. Not all rows give a size; the values are once, few, many and, for expanded clones, a class.

v_gene: TRBV10-2; d_gene: TRBD1; j_gene: TRBJ1-1; abundance: .; CDR3aa: CASSGSQGYTEAFF; CDR3nt: TGCGCCAGCAGTGGGTCACAGGGGTATACTGAAGCTTTCTTT
v_gene: TRBV7-7; d_gene: .; j_gene: TRBJ2-2; abundance: few; CDR3aa: CASSLSGVGTGELFF; CDR3nt: TGTGCTAGCAGCTTATCGGGGGTGGGCACCGGGGAGCTGTTTTTT
v_gene: TRBV6-5; d_gene: .; j_gene: TRBJ1-2; abundance: few; CDR3aa: CASRITAGDGRGYTF; CDR3nt: TGTGCCAGCAGGATCACTGCAGGGGACGGACGGGGCTACACCTTC
v_gene: TRBV25-1; d_gene: .; j_gene: TRBJ2-3; abundance: few; CDR3aa: CASSELGGVDGSDTQYF; CDR3nt: TGTGCCAGCAGTGAGTTAGGGGGGGTCGATGGGTCGGATACGCAGTATTTT
v_gene: TRBV6-6; d_gene: TRBD1; j_gene: TRBJ2-7; abundance: .; CDR3aa: CASTKSGTGRKGEQYF; CDR3nt: TGTGCCAGCACAAAAAGCGGGACAGGGCGAAAAGGCGAGCAGTACTTC
v_gene: TRBV29-1; d_gene: .; j_gene: TRBJ2-3; abundance: few; CDR3aa: CSVERLPTTDTQYF; CDR3nt: TGCAGCGTTGAGCGGTTACCGACCACAGATACGCAGTATTTT
v_gene: TRBV5-1; d_gene: TRBD2; j_gene: TRBJ2-7; abundance: .; CDR3aa: CASSLGLAGRSSYEQYF; CDR3nt: TGCGCCAGCAGCCTGGGACTAGCGGGAAGGAGCTCCTACGAGCAGTACTTC
v_gene: TRBV27; d_gene: TRBD2; j_gene: TRBJ2-5; abundance: .; CDR3aa: CASSSGLGPVETQYF; CDR3nt: TGTGCCAGCAGTTCTGGACTAGGACCGGTAGAGACCCAGTACTTC
v_gene: TRBV5-6; d_gene: .; j_gene: TRBJ1-1; abundance: once; CDR3aa: CASSLIDRGGTEAFF; CDR3nt: TGTGCCAGCAGCTTGATTGACCGAGGGGGCACTGAAGCTTTCTTT
v_gene: TRBV13; d_gene: .; j_gene: TRBJ1-3; abundance: once; CDR3aa: CASSLDSRSGNTIYF; CDR3nt: TGTGCCAGCAGCTTAGACAGCCGCTCTGGAAACACCATATATTTT
v_gene: TRBV6-5; d_gene: .; j_gene: TRBJ1-2; abundance: few; CDR3aa: CASSPGGPYYGYTF; CDR3nt: TGTGCCAGCAGCCCCGGGGGTCCGTACTATGGCTACACCTTC